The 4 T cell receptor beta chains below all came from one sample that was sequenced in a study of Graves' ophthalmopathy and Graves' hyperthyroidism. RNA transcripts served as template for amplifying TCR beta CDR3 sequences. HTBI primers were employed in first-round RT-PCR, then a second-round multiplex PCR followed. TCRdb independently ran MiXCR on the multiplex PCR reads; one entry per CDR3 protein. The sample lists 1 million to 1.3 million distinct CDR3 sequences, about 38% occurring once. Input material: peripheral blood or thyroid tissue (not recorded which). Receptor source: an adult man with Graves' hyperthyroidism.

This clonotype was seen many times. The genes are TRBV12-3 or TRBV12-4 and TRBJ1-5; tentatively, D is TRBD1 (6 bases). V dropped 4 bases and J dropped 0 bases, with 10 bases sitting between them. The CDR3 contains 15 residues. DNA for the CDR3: TGTGCCAGCAGTTCTAACAGGGTTAGCAATCAGCCCCAGCATTTT. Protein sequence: CASSSNRVSNQPQHF.

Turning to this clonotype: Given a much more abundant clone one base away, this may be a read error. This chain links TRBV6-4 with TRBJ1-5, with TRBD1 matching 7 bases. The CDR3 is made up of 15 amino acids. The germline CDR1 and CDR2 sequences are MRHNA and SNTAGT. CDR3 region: CASSEMGQPNQPKHF. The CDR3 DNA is TGTGCCAGCAGTGAGATGGGACAGCCAAATCAGCCCAAGCATTTT.

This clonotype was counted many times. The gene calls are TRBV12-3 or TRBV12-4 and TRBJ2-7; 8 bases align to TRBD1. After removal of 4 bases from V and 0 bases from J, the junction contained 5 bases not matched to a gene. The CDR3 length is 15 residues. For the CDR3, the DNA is TGTGCCAGCAGTTGGACAGGGAGGAGCTCCTACGAGCAGTACTTC. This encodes CASSWTGRSSYEQYF.

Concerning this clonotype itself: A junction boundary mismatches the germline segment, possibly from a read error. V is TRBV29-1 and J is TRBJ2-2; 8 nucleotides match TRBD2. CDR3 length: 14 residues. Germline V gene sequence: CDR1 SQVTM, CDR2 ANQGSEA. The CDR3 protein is CSVVLAENTGELSW. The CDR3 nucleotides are TGCAGCGTTGTACTAGCGGAGAACACCGGGGAGCTGTCTTGG.